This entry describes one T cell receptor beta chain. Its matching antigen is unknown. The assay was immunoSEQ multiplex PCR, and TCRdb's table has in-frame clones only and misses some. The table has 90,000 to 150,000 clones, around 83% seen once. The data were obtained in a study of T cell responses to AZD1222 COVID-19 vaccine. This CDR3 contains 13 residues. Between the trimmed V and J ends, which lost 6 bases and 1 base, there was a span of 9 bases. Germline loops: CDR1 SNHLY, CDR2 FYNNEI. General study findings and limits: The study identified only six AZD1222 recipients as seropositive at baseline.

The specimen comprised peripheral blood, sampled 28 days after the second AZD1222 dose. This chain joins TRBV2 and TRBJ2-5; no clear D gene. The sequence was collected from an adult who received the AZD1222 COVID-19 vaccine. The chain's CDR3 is CASSIHPQETQYF. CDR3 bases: TGTGCCAGCAGCATACACCCCCAAGAGACCCAGTACTTC.